The 4 T cell receptor beta chains listed next were all sequenced from one sample in a study of identical twins. TCRdb reprocessed the 5' RACE reads with MiXCR, giving one entry per CDR3 protein. The table shows fewer than 650,000 distinct CDR3 sequences, with roughly 9.5% occurring only once. These records were also assigned to another study, of yellow fever vaccine responses in identical twins.

The sample consisted of PBMCs. Receptors were obtained from a woman aged 18 to 35 in good health.

V is TRBV15 and J is TRBJ2-5; possibly TRBD2 for D (5 bases). Trimming shortened V by 0 bases and J by 1 base, and 6 bases separated the two germline ends. This CDR3 is built from 14 residues. Germline V gene lookup returns CDR1 LNHNV and CDR2 YYDKDF (reference sequence). The CDR3 DNA is TGTGCCACCAGCAGAGACGGACTCCAAGAGACCCAGTACTTC. Translated, it gives CATSRDGLQETQYF.

The genes are TRBV29-1 and TRBJ1-2; TRBD1 is a possible D gene (5 bases). Germline V gene sequence: CDR1 SQVTM, CDR2 ANQGSEA. With 0 bases removed from V and 3 bases from J, the gap between germline ends came to 14 bases. The CDR3 spans 15 residues. The CDR3 region is CSVEDAGGGYYGYTF. The CDR3 DNA reads as TGCAGCGTTGAAGACGCCGGCGGGGGGTACTATGGCTACACCTTC.

This chain uses TRBV29-1 with TRBJ2-6; TRBD2 matches 12 bases. CDR1 and CDR2 (germline): SQVTM, ANQGSEA. The length of the CDR3 is 17 residues. The ends lost 3 bases at V and 0 bases at J; junction bases unmatched: 3. The CDR3 bases are TGCAGCGTTGAGACTAGCGGGAGTAGCTCTGGGGCCAACGTCCTGACTTTC. Its translation: CSVETSGSSSGANVLTF.

In this sample, this clonotype turned up many times. V is TRBV12-3 or TRBV12-4 and J is TRBJ2-7; D unclear. The ends were cut back, 7 bases at V and 1 base at J, with 17 bases in the middle. The CDR3 contains 15 residues. CDR3 bases: TGTGCCAGCACCACTCCCGCGGACGGGTCCTACGAGCAGTACTTC. It translates to CASTTPADGSYEQYF.